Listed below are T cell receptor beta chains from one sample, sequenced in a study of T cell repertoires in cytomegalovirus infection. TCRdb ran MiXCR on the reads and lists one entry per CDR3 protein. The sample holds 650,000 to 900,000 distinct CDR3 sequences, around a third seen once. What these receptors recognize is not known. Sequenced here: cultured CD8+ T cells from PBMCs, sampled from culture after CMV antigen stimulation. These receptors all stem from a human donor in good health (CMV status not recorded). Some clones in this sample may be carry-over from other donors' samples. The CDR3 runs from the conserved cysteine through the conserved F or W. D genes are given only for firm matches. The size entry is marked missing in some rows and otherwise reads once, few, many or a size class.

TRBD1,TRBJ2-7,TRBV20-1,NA,TGCAGTGCCCGGACAGGGAACCCCTACGAGCAGTACTTC,CSARTGNPYEQYF
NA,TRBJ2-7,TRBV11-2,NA,TGTGCCAGCAGTGGGGGGACAAACTACGAGCAGTACTTC,CASSGGTNYEQYF
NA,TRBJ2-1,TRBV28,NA,TGTGCCAGCACCTCGGGTCAATCAAGCTACAATGAGCAGTTCTTC,CASTSGQSSYNEQFF
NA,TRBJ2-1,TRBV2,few,TGTGCCAGGGCCGTCTCCAATGTCTACAATGAGCAGTTCTTC,CARAVSNVYNEQFF
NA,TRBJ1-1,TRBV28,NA,TGTGCCAGCAGTTTATTCAGGGTGAACACTGAAGCTTTCTTT,CASSLFRVNTEAFF
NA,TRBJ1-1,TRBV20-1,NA,TGCAGTTGGTCCAGGAAAAACACTGAAGCTTTCTTT,CSWSRKNTEAFF
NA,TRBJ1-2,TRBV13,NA,TGTGCCAGCAGCCTGTTCCGAAGGTCAAACTATGGCTACACCTTC,CASSLFRRSNYGYTF
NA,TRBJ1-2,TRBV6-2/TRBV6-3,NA,TGTGCCAGCAGCGAAGTACTCCGGGACATCTATGCGGTTGACTATGGCTACACCTTC,CASSEVLRDIYAVDYGYTF
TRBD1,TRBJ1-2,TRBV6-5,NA,TGTGCCAGCAGTTATGGAGGGGAGGGGGCGCACGGCTACACCTTC,CASSYGGEGAHGYTF
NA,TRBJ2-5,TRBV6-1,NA,TGTGCCAGCAGTCGGCTGGGGGAGCAAGAGACCCAGTACTTC,CASSRLGEQETQYF
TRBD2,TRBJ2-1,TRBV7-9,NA,TGTGCCAGCAGTCGCTCAGGGCGGGGGAACAATGAGCAGTTCTTC,CASSRSGRGNNEQFF
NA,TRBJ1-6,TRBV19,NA,TGTGCCAGTAGTGCCACAGACCATGTGAATTCACCCCTCCACTTT,CASSATDHVNSPLHF
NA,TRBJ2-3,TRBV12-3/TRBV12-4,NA,TGTGCCAGCAGTTTAGAACCCCCAGGGGATTCAAATACGCAGTATTTT,CASSLEPPGDSNTQYF
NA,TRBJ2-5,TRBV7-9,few,TGTGCCAGCAGCCCCGAGTCAGCAGAGACCCAGTACTTC,CASSPESAETQYF
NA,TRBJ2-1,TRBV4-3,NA,TGCGCCAGCAGCTCTTTCAAGGACAATGAGCAGTTCTTC,CASSSFKDNEQFF
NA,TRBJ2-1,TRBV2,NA,TGTGCCAGCAGTGAAATACAGACCTACAATGAGCAGTTCTTC,CASSEIQTYNEQFF
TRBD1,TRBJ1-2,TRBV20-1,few,TGCAGTGCAATGGGACAGTCTAACTATGGCTACACCTTC,CSAMGQSNYGYTF
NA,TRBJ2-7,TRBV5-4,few,TGTGCCAGCAGCTTCTCCGGGCCCCCGCTCCACGAGCAGTACTTC,CASSFSGPPLHEQYF